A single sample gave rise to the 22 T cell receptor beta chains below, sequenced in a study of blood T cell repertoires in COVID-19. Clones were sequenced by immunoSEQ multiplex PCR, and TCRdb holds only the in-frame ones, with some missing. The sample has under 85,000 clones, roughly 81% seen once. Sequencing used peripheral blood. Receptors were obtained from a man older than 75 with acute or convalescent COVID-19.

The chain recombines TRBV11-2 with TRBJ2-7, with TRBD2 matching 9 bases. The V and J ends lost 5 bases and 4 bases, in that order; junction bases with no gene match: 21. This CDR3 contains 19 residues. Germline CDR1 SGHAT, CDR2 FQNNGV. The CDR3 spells CASSPRIAGALRVGYEQYF. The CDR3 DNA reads TGTGCCAGCAGCCCCCGGATAGCGGGAGCTCTACGCGTGGGGTACGAGCAGTACTTC.

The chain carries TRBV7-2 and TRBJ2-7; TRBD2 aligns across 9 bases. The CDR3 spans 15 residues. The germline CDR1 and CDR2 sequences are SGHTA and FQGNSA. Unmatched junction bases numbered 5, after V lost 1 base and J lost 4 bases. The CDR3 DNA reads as TGTGCCAGCAGCTTAGGTAGCGGGAGCATATACGAGCAGTACTTC. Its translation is CASSLGSGSIYEQYF.

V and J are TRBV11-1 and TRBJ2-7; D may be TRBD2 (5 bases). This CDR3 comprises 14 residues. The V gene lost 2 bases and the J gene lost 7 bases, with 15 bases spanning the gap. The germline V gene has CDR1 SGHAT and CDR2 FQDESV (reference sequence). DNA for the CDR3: TGTGCCAGCAGCTTATTAATGACCTCGGGGGAGCAGTACTTC. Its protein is CASSLLMTSGEQYF.

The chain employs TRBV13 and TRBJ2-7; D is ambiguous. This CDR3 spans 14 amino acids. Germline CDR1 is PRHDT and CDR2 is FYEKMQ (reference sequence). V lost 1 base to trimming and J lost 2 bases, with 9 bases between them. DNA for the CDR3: TGTGCCAGCAGCTTAGAATACAGAGCCTACGAGCAGTACTTC. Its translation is CASSLEYRAYEQYF.

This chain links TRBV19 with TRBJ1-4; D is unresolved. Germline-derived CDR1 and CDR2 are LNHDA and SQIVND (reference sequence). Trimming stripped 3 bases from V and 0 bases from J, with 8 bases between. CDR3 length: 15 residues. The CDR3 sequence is CASSMMAATNEKLFF. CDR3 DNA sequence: TGTGCCAGTAGTATGATGGCGGCAACTAATGAAAAACTGTTTTTT.

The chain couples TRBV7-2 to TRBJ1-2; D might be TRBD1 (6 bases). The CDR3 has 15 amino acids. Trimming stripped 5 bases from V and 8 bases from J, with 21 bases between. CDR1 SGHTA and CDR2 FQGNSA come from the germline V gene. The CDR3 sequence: CASSVRQVVSGGYTF. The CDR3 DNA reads TGTGCCAGCAGCGTTCGACAGGTGGTTTCAGGAGGCTACACCTTC.

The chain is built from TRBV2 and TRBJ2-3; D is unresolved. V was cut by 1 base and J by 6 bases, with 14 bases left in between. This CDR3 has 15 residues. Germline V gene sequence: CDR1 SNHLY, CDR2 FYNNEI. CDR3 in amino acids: CASSEVGFSADTQYF. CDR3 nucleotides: TGTGCCAGCAGTGAAGTTGGTTTTTCCGCGGATACGCAGTATTTT.

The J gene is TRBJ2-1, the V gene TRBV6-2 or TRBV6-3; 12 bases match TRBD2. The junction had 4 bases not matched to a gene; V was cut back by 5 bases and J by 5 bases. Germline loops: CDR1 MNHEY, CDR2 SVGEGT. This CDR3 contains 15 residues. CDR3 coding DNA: TGTGCCAGCAGTAACCTAGCGGGGGGGCACAATGAGCAGTTCTTC. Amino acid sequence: CASSNLAGGHNEQFF.

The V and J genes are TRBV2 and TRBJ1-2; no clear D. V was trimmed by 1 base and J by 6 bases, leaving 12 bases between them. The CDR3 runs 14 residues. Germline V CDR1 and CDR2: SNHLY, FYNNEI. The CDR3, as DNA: TGTGCCAGCAGTGAAGGCGGCAGCAGCAATGGCTACACCTTC. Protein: CASSEGGSSNGYTF.

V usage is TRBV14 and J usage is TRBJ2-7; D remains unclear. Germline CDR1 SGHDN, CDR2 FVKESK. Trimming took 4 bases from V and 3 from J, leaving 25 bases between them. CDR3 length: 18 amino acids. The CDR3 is CASSPIRLKPTTLYEQYF. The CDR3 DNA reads TGTGCCAGCAGCCCTATTCGACTGAAGCCTACAACTCTCTACGAGCAGTACTTC.

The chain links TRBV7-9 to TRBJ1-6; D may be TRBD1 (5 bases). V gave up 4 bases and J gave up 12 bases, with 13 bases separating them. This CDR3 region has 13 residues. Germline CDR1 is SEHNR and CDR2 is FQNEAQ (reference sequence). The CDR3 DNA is TGTGCCAGCAGCTGGGGCCAGGAGGGACCCCTCCACTTT. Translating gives CASSWGQEGPLHF.

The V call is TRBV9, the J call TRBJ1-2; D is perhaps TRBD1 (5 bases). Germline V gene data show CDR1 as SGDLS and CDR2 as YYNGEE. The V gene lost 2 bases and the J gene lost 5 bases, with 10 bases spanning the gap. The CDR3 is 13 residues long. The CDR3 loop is CASSVRAGYGYTF. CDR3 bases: TGTGCCAGCAGCGTCAGGGCTGGGTATGGCTACACCTTC.

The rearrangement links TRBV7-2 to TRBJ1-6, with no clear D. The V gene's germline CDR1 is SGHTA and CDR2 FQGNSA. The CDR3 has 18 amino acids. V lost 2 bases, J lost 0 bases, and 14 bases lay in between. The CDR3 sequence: CASSLFGVASSYNSPLHF. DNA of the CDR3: TGTGCCAGCAGCTTATTCGGGGTGGCTAGCTCCTATAATTCACCCCTCCACTTT.

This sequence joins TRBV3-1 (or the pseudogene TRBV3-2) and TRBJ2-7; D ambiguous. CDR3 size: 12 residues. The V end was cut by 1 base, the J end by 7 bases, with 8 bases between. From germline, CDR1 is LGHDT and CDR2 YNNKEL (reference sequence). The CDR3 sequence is CASSQGFGEQYF. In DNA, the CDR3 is TGTGCCAGCAGCCAAGGGTTCGGGGAGCAGTACTTC.

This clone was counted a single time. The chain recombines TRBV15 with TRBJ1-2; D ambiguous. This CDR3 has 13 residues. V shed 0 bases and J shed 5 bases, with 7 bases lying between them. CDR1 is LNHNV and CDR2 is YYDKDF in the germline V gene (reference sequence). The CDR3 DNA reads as TGTGCCACCAGCAGAGATCGGGGATATGGCTACACCTTC. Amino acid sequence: CATSRDRGYGYTF.

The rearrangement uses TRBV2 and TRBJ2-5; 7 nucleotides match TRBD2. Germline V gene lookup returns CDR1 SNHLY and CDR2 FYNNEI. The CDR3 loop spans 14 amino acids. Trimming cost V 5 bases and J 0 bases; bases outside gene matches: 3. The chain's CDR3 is CASSQREDQETQYF. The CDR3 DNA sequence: TGTGCCAGCAGTCAACGGGAGGACCAAGAGACCCAGTACTTC.

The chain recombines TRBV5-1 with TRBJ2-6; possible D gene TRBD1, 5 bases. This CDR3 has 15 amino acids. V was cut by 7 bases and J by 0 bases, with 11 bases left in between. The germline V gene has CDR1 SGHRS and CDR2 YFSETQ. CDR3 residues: CASGHRNSGANVLTF. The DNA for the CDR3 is TGCGCCAGCGGACACAGGAACTCTGGGGCCAACGTCCTGACTTTC.

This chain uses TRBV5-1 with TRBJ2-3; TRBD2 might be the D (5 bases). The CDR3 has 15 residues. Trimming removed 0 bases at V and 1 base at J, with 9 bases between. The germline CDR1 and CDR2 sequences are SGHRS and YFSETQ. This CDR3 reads CASSLEGAGTDTQYF. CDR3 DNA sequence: TGCGCCAGCAGCTTGGAGGGAGCGGGCACAGATACGCAGTATTTT.

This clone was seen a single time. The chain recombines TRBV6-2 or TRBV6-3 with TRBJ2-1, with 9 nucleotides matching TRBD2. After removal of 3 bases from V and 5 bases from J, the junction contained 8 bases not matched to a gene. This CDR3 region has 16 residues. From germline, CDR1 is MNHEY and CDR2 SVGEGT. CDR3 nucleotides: TGTGCCAGCAGTTATAGCGCTAGCGGGAATGACAATGAGCAGTTCTTC. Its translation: CASSYSASGNDNEQFF.

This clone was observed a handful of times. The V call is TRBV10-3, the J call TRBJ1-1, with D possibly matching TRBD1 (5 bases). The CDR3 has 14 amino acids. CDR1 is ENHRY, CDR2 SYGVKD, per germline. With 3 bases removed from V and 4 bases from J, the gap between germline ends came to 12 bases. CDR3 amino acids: CAISDWGGGTEAFF. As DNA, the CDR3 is TGTGCCATCAGTGATTGGGGCGGGGGCACTGAAGCTTTCTTT.

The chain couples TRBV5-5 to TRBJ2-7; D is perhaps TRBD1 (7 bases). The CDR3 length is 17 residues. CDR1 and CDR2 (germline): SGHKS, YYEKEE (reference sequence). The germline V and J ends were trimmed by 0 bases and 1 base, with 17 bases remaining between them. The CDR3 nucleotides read TGTGCCAGCAGCTTGGACGAGAGCCAGGGGGGATCCTACGAGCAGTACTTC. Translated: CASSLDESQGGSYEQYF.

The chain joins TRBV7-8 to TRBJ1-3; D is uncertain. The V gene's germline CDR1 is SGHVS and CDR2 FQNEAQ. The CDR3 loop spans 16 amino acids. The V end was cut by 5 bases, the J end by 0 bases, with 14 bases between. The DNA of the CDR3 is TGTGCCAGCAGCGCGCCCCCCAGGTTCTCTGGAAACACCATATATTTT. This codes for CASSAPPRFSGNTIYF.